This T cell receptor (beta chain) was observed in a study of OX40 agonist ivuxolimab in advanced cancers. Overall study results and limits: Partial responders treated at 0.1-3.0 mg/kg exhibited clonal expansion among the lowest measured.

A remark on this clone: As yet, its antigen is unknown.

The CDR3 contains 15 residues. The V gene lost 4 bases and the J gene lost 0 bases, with 12 bases spanning the gap. Looked up from germline, CDR1 is SGHDN and CDR2 is FVKESK. The repertoire was sequenced with immunoSEQ multiplex PCR; TCRdb's copy has only in-frame clones and lacks some. The table has about 68,000 clones, about 91% seen once; the top ten hold approximately 0.3%. The sequence derives from an adult with an advanced solid tumor such as melanoma, head and neck, liver or kidney cancer. The sample here was CD4+ or CD8+ T cells sorted from blood, taken in a trial of the OX40 agonist ivuxolimab. The chain has TRBV14 and TRBJ1-1; D not certain. The CDR3 region is CASSLARPLNTEAFF. DNA for the CDR3: TGTGCCAGCAGCCTTGCAAGACCTCTGAACACTGAAGCTTTCTTT.